These T cell receptor beta chains were read from a single sample in a study of cytomegalovirus exposure and HLA in healthy donors. TCRdb keeps only in-frame clones here, not all; method: immunoSEQ multiplex PCR. The repertoire holds roughly 200,000 clones, with about three quarters as singletons. The sequenced sample consisted of PBMCs. Receptors originate from a woman in her 30s in good health and CMV-seronegative. CDR3s include the opening cysteine and the closing phenylalanine or tryptophan. Clone size is stated in some rows and not others, as once, few, many or a class when expanded.

CASSLDSLYGYTF,13,-,TRBV28
CASSEQGLAGETQYF,15,-,TRBV2
CASNGTYQTAEAFF,14,-,TRBV21-1
CASSPAGGSEQFF,13,-,TRBV7-3
CASSGRVSYGNQPQHF,16,-,TRBV6-1
CASSSPIRGDTQYF,14,-,TRBV27
CATSRQGQNEKLFF,14,-,TRBV15
CASSLGRANEKLFF,14,-,TRBV5-1
CASSLTGQGTYNSPLHF,17,-,TRBV7-3
CASSVAPRSYNEQFF,15,-,TRBV9
CASSIQGRYWYGYTF,15,-,TRBV19
CASSAGQGHYEQYF,14,-,TRBV6-1
CASSDGRNTEAFF,13,-,TRBV6-4
CASSSSGGGEDEQYF,15,few,TRBV28
CASSQGHRVLGQYF,14,-,TRBV14
CASRLTGLIGNTIYF,15,-,TRBV27
CASSPRRAFPITDTQYF,17,-,TRBV18
CASRGWGGSYEQYF,14,-,TRBV7-2
CASSEGWGQSNTEAFF,16,many,TRBV6-1
CASSYSSGAPYEQYF,15,once,TRBV6-5
CASSLQEGTDTQYF,14,-,TRBV5-1
CASSPGTGNNQPQHF,15,-,TRBV18
CASSVSIEKLFF,12,-,TRBV2
CASSYSEDRFNQPQHF,16,-,TRBV6-6
CASSSRLGHPNQPQHF,16,-,TRBV28
CASSTPAGGQEDTQYF,16,-,TRBV5-4
CASSLKGQVFWDTEAFF,17,-,TRBV5-6
CASSDRGLGTEAFF,14,-,TRBV6-1
CATTSGTGFSFHF,13,-,TRBV2
CASSEYGRGRREQYF,15,-,TRBV25-1
CASSLQGASGTEAFF,15,-,TRBV5-1
CASSFNQGSNQPQHF,15,few,TRBV5-6
CASSFYRAMGTEAFF,15,-,TRBV28
CASKTPSINYGYTF,14,-,TRBV28
CASSLQWANTEAFF,14,-,TRBV5-1
CAWSTAGVENEKLFF,15,-,TRBV30
CASSPVGAGANNEQFF,16,-,TRBV4-2
CASPNKAGTGGAKEKLFF,18,-,TRBV5-1
CASSSRWGRVYEQYF,15,-,TRBV5-5
CAWSPLAGGGYTF,13,-,TRBV30
CASSPSQVGSSYEQYF,16,-,TRBV18
CASSLERGVLYEQYF,15,-,TRBV5-1
CAISVQREGRVYEQYF,16,few,TRBV10-3
CASSPPSPGNQPQHF,15,-,TRBV18
CASSRINYEQFF,12,-,TRBV5-8
CASSPLQERLNQPQHF,16,-,TRBV4-1
CASSEEGRDTQYF,13,few,TRBV6-1
CASSSTQGWIMNTEAFF,17,-,TRBV5-1
CASSRNRGRPGEQYF,15,-,TRBV6-5
CASSPGQGGSSYNSPLHF,18,-,TRBV28
CASSPGQADQPQHF,14,few,TRBV5-1
CSVGRTSGRASEQFF,15,-,TRBV29-1
CASSVGRMDYEQYF,14,-,TRBV2
CASSLIRTDTQYF,13,-,TRBV7-6